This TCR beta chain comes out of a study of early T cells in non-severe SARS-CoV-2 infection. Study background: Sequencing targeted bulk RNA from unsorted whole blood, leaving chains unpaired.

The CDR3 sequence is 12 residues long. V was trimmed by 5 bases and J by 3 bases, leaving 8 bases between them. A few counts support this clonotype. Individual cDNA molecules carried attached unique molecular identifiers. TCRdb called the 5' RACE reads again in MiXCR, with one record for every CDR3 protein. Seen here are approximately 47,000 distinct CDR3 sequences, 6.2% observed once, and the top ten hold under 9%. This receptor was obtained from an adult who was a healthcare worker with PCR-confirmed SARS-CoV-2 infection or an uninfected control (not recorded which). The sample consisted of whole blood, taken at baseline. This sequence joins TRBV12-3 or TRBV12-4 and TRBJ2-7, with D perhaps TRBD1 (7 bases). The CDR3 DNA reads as TGTGCCAGCAGTCAGGGGGGCTACGAGCAGTACTTC. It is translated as CASSQGGYEQYF.